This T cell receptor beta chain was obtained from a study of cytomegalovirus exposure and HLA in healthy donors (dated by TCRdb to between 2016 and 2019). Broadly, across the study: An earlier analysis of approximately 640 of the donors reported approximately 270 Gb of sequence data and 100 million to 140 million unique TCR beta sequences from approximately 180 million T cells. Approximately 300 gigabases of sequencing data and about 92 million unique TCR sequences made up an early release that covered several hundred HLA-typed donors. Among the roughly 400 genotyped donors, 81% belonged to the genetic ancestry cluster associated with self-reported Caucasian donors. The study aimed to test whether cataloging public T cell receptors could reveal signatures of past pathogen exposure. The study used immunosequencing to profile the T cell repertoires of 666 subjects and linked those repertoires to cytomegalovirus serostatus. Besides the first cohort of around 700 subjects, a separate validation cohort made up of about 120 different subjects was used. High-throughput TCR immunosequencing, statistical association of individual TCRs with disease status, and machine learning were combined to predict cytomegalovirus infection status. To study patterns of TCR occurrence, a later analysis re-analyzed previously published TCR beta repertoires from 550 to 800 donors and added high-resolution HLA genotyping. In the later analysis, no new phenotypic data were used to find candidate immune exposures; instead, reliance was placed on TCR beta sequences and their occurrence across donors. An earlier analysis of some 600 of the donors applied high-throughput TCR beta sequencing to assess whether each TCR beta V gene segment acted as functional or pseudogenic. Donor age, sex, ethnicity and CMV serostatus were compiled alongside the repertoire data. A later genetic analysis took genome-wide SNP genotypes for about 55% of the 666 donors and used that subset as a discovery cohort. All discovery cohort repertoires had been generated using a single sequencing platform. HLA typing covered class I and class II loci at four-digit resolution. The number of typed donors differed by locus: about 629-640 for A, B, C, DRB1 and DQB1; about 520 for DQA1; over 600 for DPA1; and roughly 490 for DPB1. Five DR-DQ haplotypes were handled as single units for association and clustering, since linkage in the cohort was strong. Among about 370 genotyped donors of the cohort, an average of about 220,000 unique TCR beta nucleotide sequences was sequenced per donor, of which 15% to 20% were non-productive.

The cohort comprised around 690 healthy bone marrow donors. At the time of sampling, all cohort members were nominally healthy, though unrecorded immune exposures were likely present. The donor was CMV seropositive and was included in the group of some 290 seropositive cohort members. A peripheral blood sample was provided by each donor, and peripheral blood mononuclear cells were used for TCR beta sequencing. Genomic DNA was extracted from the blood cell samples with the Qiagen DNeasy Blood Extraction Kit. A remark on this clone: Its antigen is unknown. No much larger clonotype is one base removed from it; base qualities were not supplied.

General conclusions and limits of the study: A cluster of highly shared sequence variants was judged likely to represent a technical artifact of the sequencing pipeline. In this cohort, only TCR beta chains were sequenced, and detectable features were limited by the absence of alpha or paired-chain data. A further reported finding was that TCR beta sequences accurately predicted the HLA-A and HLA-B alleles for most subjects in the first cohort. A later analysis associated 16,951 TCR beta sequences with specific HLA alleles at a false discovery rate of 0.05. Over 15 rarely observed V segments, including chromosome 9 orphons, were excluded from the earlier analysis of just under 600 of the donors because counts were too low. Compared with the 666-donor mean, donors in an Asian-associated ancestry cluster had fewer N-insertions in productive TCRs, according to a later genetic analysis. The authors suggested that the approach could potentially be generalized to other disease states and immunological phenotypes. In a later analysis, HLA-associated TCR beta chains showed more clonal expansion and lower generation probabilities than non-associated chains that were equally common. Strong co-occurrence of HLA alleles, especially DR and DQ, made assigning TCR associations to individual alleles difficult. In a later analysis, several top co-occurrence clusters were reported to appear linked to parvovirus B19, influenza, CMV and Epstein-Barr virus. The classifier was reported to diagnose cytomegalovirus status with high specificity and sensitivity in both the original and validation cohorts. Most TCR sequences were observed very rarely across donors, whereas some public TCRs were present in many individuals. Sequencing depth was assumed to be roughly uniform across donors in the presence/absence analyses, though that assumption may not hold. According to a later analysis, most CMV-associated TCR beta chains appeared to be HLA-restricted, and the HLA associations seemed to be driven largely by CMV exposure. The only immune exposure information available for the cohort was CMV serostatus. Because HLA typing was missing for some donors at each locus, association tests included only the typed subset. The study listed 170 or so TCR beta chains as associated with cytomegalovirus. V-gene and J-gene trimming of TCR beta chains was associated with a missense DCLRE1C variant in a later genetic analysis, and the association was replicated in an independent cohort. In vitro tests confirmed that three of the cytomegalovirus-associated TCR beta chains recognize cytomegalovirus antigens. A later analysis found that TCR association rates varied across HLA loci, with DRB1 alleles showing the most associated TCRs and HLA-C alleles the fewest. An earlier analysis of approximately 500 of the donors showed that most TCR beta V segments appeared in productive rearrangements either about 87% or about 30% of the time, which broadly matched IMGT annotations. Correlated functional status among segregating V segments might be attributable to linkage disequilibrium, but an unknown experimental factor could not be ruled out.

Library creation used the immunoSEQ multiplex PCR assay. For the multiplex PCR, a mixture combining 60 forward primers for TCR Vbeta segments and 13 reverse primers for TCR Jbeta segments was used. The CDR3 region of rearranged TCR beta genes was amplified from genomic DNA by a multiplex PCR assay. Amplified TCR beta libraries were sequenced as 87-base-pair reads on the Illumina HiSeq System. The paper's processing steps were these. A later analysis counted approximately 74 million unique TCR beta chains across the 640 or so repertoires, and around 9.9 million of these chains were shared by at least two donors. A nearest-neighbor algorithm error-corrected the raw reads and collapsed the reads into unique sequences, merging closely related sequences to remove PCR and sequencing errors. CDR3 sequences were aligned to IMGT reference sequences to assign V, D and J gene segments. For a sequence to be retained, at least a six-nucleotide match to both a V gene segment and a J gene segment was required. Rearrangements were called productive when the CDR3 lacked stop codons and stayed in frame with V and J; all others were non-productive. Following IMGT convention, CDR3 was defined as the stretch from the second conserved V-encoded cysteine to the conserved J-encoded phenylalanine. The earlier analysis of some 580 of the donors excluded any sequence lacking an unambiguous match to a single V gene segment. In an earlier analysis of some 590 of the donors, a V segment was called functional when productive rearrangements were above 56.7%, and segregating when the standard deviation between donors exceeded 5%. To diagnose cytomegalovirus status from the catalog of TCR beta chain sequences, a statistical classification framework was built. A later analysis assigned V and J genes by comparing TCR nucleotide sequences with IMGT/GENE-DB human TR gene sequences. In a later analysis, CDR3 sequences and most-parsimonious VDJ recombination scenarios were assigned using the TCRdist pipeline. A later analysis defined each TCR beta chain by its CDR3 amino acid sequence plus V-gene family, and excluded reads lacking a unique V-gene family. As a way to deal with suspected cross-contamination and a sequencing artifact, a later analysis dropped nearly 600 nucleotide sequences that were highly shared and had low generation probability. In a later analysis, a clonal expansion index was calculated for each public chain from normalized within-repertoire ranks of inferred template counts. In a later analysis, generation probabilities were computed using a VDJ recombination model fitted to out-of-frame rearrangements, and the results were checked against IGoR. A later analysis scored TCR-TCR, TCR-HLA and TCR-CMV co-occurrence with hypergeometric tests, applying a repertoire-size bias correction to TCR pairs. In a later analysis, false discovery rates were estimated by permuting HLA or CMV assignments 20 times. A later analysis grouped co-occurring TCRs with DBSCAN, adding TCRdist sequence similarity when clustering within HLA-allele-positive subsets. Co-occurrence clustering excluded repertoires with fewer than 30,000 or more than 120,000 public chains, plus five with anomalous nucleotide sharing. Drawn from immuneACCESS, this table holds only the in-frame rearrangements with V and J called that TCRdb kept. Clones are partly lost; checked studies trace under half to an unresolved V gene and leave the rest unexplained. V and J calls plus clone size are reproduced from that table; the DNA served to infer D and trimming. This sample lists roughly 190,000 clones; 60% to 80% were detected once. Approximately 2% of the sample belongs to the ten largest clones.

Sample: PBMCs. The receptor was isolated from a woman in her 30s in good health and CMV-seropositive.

The nucleotide sequence is TGTGCCAGCAGCCCCGGGGTGGGAACCGGGGAGCTGTTTTTT. This gives the protein CASSPGVGTGELFF. The chain uses TRBV5-4 and TRBJ2-2, and perhaps TRBD2 as D gene, on 5 matching bases. Cut back by 4 bases and 5 bases, the V and J ends lie 12 bases apart. From cysteine to phenylalanine, the CDR3 is 14 amino acids long. Just CDR3 DNA is preserved here, 42 bases in frame from base 1. The germline V gene (reference sequence) sets CDR1 to SGHNT and CDR2 to YYREEE.